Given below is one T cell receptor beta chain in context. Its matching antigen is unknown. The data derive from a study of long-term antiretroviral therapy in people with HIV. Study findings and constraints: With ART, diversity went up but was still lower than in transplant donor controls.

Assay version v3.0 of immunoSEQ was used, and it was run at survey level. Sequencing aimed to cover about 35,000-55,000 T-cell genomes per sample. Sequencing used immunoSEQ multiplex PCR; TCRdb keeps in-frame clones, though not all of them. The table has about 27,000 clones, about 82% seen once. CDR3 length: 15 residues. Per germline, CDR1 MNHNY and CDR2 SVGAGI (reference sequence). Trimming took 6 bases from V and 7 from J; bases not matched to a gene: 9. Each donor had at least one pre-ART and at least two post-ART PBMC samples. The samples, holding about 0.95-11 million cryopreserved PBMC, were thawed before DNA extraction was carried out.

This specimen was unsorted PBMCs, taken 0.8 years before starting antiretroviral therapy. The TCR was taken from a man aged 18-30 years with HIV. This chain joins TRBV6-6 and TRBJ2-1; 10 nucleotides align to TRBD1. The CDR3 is CASSRTGTGANEQFF. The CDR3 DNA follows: TGTGCCAGCAGCCGTACAGGGACAGGGGCGAATGAGCAGTTCTTC.